These 28 T cell receptor beta chains originate from one sample sequenced in a study of blood T cells in healthy people across ages. Through a sample-barcoded 5' primer and a J-beta primer mix, a second PCR was run for 7 to 11 cycles. MiXCR was run by TCRdb on the 5' RACE reads, yielding one entry per CDR3 protein. Of approximately 1,700,000 distinct CDR3 sequences listed, around 42% are singletons. The source material was blood. The origin of the receptors is a human donor in good health.

This clonotype has more than one count but fewer than ten. V gene TRBV20-1 combines with J gene TRBJ2-5; 7 positions match TRBD2. Germline CDR1 and CDR2: DFQATT and SNEGSKA (reference sequence). There are 14 residues in the CDR3. Trimming at V came to 5 bases and at J to 1 base, leaving 7 bases not matched to a gene. CDR3 in amino acids: CSAPGGVIQETQYF. CDR3 in DNA: TGCAGTGCTCCGGGGGGAGTGATCCAAGAGACCCAGTACTTC.

This clonotype was found a few times. The chain recombines TRBV6-2 or TRBV6-3 with TRBJ1-6; 7 nucleotides align to TRBD1. V lost 8 bases and J lost 3; bases outside the gene matches: 7. The CDR3 is 15 amino acids. From germline, CDR1 is MNHEY and CDR2 SVGEGT. CDR3 in amino acids: CASSERTGYNSPLHF. The CDR3 DNA reads as TGTGCCAGCTCCGAACGGACAGGCTATAATTCACCCCTCCACTTT.

The rearrangement uses TRBV10-3 and TRBJ1-5; D remains ambiguous. The CDR3 has 12 residues. CDR1 ENHRY and CDR2 SYGVKD come from the germline V gene. The V end lost 4 bases, the J end lost 6 bases, and 7 bases lay between the germline ends. The DNA of the CDR3 is TGTGCCATCAGTGGACGAGGTCAGCCCCAGCATTTT. It yields the protein CAISGRGQPQHF.

The chain links TRBV6-6 to TRBJ1-1; 10 nucleotides align to TRBD1. V was clipped by 7 bases and J by 5 bases; unmatched bases: 7. The CDR3 loop spans 14 amino acids. From germline, CDR1 is MNHNY and CDR2 SVGAGI (reference sequence). The CDR3 DNA follows: TGTGCCAGCATCCTCCGGGACAGGGGTACTGAAGCTTTCTTT. The encoded protein is CASILRDRGTEAFF.

V usage is TRBV3-1 and J usage is TRBJ2-4; possibly TRBD2 for D (6 bases). This CDR3 spans 12 amino acids. The germline V gene has CDR1 LGHDT and CDR2 YNNKEL (reference sequence). Trimming stripped 0 bases from V and 14 bases from J, with 11 bases between. CDR3 DNA sequence: TGTGCCAGCAGCCAAGATTCGCGGGGCAAGTACTTC. Residues: CASSQDSRGKYF.

The chain carries TRBV15 and TRBJ1-2; D might be TRBD1 (6 bases). The CDR3 totals 16 residues. V was shortened by 5 bases and J by 8 bases, with 24 bases between the two germline ends. Germline V gene lookup returns CDR1 LNHNV and CDR2 YYDKDF (reference sequence). The CDR3 is CATSLSSARGPLGYTF. CDR3 sequence (DNA): TGTGCCACCAGCCTCTCGTCTGCCCGGGGGCCCTTAGGCTACACCTTC.

The chain combines TRBV4-1 with TRBJ1-1; perhaps TRBD1 as D (5 bases). Germline V gene sequence: CDR1 MGHRA, CDR2 YSYEKL. The CDR3 consists of 18 residues. Trimming shortened V by 3 bases and J by 2 bases, and 22 bases separated the two germline ends. The CDR3 nucleotides read TGCGCCAGCAGCCAGTCAGGAGGGGCCACAAACACAAACACTGAAGCTTTCTTT. It codes for CASSQSGGATNTNTEAFF.

This chain links TRBV11-3 with TRBJ2-1, with 7 bases that match TRBD2. V gave up 4 bases and J gave up 3 bases; unmatched junction bases: 9. Germline V gene sequence: CDR1 SGHNT, CDR2 YENEEA. The CDR3 totals 16 residues. As DNA, the CDR3 is TGTGCCAGCAGCTACTCGGGCGGGGGAATCTACAATGAGCAGTTCTTC. It is translated as CASSYSGGGIYNEQFF.

The V gene is TRBV20-1, the J gene TRBJ2-7; D is unresolved. The ends were cut back, 3 bases at V and 4 bases at J, with 16 bases in the middle. From germline, CDR1 is DFQATT and CDR2 SNEGSKA (reference sequence). There are 14 residues in the CDR3. The CDR3 DNA reads TGCAGTGCTAGTCAGTGGCCTCAAGGGTACGAGCAGTACTTC. Residues: CSASQWPQGYEQYF.

In this sample, this clonotype turned up many times. The chain uses TRBV29-1 and TRBJ2-1; 10 bases are shared with TRBD1. Germline CDR1 and CDR2: SQVTM and ANQGSEA. The V and J ends lost 4 bases and 4 bases, in that order; junction bases with no gene match: 4. The CDR3 is made up of 14 amino acids. The CDR3 coding sequence is TGCAGCGTTGTCCGGGACAGGGGATACAATGAGCAGTTCTTC. Residues: CSVVRDRGYNEQFF.

CDR3 sequence: CASSLYGGSDGYTF. The CDR3 DNA reads as TGCGCCAGCAGCTTGTACGGGGGGAGTGATGGCTACACCTTC. The chain couples TRBV5-1 to TRBJ1-2; weak D call: TRBD1 (5 bases). Germline CDR1 SGHRS, CDR2 YFSETQ. The CDR3 extends over 14 amino acids. Trimming shortened V by 1 base and J by 6 bases, and 13 bases separated the two germline ends.

V and J are TRBV14 and TRBJ2-2; D possibly matches TRBD1 or TRBD2 (5 bases each). Germline V CDR1 and CDR2: SGHDN, FVKESK. The V end lost 4 bases, the J end lost 3 bases, and 12 bases lay between the germline ends. The CDR3 runs 15 residues. Here the CDR3 reads CASSLQGRYTGELFF. Written as DNA, the CDR3 is TGTGCCAGCAGCCTTCAGGGACGGTACACCGGGGAGCTGTTTTTT.

This clonotype occurred a few times. Written as DNA, the CDR3 is TGTGCCAGCAGCTTAGCGGGGGGGAGTGAAAACATTCAGTACTTC. It encodes CASSLAGGSENIQYF. This rearrangement joins TRBV7-2 to TRBJ2-4; 7 bases fit TRBD2. The V and J ends lost 0 bases and 5 bases, in that order; junction bases with no gene match: 4. The CDR3 has 15 amino acids. In germline, CDR1 is SGHTA, CDR2 FQGNSA.

This clonotype appeared many times. The J gene is TRBJ2-5, the V gene TRBV5-1; 8 nucleotides align to TRBD2. The V gene end was trimmed by 3 bases and the J gene end by 5 bases; junction bases not matched to a gene: 9. The germline V gene has CDR1 SGHRS and CDR2 YFSETQ. The CDR3 spans 15 residues. The CDR3 reads CASSSLAGAGETQYF. The CDR3 nucleotides read TGCGCCAGCAGCTCCCTAGCGGGTGCTGGGGAGACCCAGTACTTC.

This chain joins TRBV21-1 and TRBJ2-7; the table's D call TRBD1 went unverified against the DNA. TRBV21-1 is labeled a pseudogene. The CDR3 extends over 14 amino acids. CDR3 residues: CASSIGQGAWEQYF. The CDR3 coding sequence is TGTGCCAGCAGCATTGGTCAGGGGGCTTGGGAGCAGTACTTC.

The chain recombines TRBV9 with TRBJ1-2, with 11 bases fitting TRBD1. Looked up from germline, CDR1 is SGDLS and CDR2 is YYNGEE. Trimming removed 3 bases from V and 6 bases from J; junction bases left unmatched: 7. The CDR3 is 15 residues long. The chain's CDR3 is CASSAPGQGVNGYTF. The CDR3 DNA sequence: TGTGCCAGCAGCGCCCCGGGACAGGGGGTTAATGGCTACACCTTC.

The V and J genes are TRBV24-1 and TRBJ2-1; a weak D match, TRBD1 (6 bases). Germline lookup yields CDR1 KGHDR and CDR2 SFDVKD. Trimming removed 7 bases at V and 4 bases at J, with 19 bases between. The CDR3 is 16 residues long. The CDR3 bases are TGTGCCACCAGGGGTGGACGGGGACAAGCGTACAATGAGCAGTTCTTC. Translating gives CATRGGRGQAYNEQFF.

The table lists this clonotype with many counts. The CDR3 sequence is CASSLRPPYSGGRNEQYF. CDR3 nucleotide sequence: TGTGCCAGCAGCTTAAGACCTCCGTATAGCGGGGGGAGGAACGAGCAGTACTTC. The chain combines TRBV7-2 with TRBJ2-7; 10 bases are a match to TRBD2. The germline V gene encodes CDR1 SGHTA and CDR2 FQGNSA. The junction had 15 bases not matched to a gene; V was cut back by 2 bases and J by 5 bases. This CDR3 contains 18 residues. Together with reference TRBV7-2 and TRBJ2-7, the CDR3 gives the full variable domain: GAGVSQSPSNKVTEKGKDVELRCDPISGHTALYWYRQSLGQGLEFLIYFQGNSAPDKSGLPSDRFSAERTGGSVSTLTIQRTQQEDSAVYLCASSLRPPYSGGRNEQYFGPGTRLTVT.

V is TRBV20-1 and J is TRBJ2-7, with TRBD1 matching 7 bases. The CDR3 is 16 residues long. The germline V gene has CDR1 DFQATT and CDR2 SNEGSKA (reference sequence). V shed 1 base, J shed 2 bases, and the junction held 11 bases outside the gene matches. CDR3 in amino acids: CSARATDRVHPYEQYF. In DNA, the CDR3 is TGCAGTGCTAGAGCGACCGACAGGGTGCATCCCTACGAGCAGTACTTC.

This clonotype was seen more than once but under ten times. The chain has TRBV28 and TRBJ2-3, with D tentatively TRBD1 (6 bases). Germline V gene lookup returns CDR1 MDHEN and CDR2 SYDVKM. With 5 bases removed from V and 5 bases from J, the gap between germline ends came to 17 bases. The CDR3 loop spans 15 amino acids. The CDR3 region has the DNA TGTGCCAGCAGTCTGAGGACAGTGGGGGTAGATACGCAGTATTTT. It specifies CASSLRTVGVDTQYF.

The J gene is TRBJ2-7, the V gene TRBV28; D not certain. The V end was cut by 8 bases, the J end by 2 bases, with 16 bases between. Per germline, CDR1 MDHEN and CDR2 SYDVKM. The length of the CDR3 is 14 residues. CDR3 sequence: CASLGSNSPYEQYF. In DNA, the CDR3 is TGTGCCAGCCTTGGCAGTAACTCCCCCTACGAGCAGTACTTC. Filled out from reference TRBV28 and TRBJ2-7, the complete variable domain reads DVKVTQSSRYLVKRTGEKVFLECVQDMDHENMFWYRQDPGLGLRLIYFSYDVKMKEKGDIPEGYSVSREKKERFSLILESASTNQTSMYLCASLGSNSPYEQYFGPGTRLTVT.

This clonotype was observed a few times. The CDR3 sequence is CSVASLVSGEQFF. The CDR3, as DNA: TGCAGCGTTGCGAGTCTAGTATCTGGTGAGCAGTTCTTC. The rearrangement uses TRBV29-1 and TRBJ2-1; D ambiguous. The germline V gene has CDR1 SQVTM and CDR2 ANQGSEA. V was shortened by 4 bases and J by 9 bases, with 16 bases between the two germline ends. CDR3 length equals 13 residues.

The chain carries TRBV6-2 or TRBV6-3 and TRBJ2-5; D uncertain. V lost 5 bases and J 5 bases, leaving 18 bases between the germline ends. CDR3 size: 15 residues. CDR1 is MNHEY, CDR2 SVGEGT, per germline. This chain's CDR3 is CASSTVGPRTETQYF. In DNA form, the CDR3 reads TGTGCCAGCAGTACCGTGGGTCCTCGGACGGAGACCCAGTACTTC.

This clonotype was seen a few times. V usage is TRBV12-3 or TRBV12-4 and J usage is TRBJ2-5; D uncertain. V gave up 2 bases and J gave up 1 base, with 8 bases separating them. CDR3 size: 14 residues. The CDR3 DNA sequence: TGTGCCAGCAGTTTATACAACCTCCAAGAGACCCAGTACTTC. Protein sequence: CASSLYNLQETQYF.

The table lists this clonotype with a few counts. The V gene is TRBV15, the J gene TRBJ2-4, with a possible D match to TRBD1 (5 bases). CDR1 is LNHNV, CDR2 YYDKDF, per germline (reference sequence). Trimming left V 3 bases short and J 2 bases short, with 11 bases between. The CDR3 has 15 amino acids. CDR3 region: CATSSPQVSKNIQYF. DNA of the CDR3: TGTGCCACCAGCAGTCCACAGGTATCCAAAAACATTCAGTACTTC.

The rearrangement uses TRBV4-3 and TRBJ1-3; D may be TRBD1 (5 bases). Trimming stripped 4 bases from V and 0 bases from J, with 19 bases between. This CDR3 is built from 18 residues. Germline CDR1 LGHNA, CDR2 YSLEER. As DNA, the CDR3 is TGCGCCAGCAGCCTAAATCAACCGGGACTCATCTCTGGAAACACCATATATTTT. It specifies CASSLNQPGLISGNTIYF.

This clonotype was observed a handful of times. V is TRBV29-1 and J is TRBJ2-4; 9 nucleotides line up with TRBD1. The DNA end is more similar to TRBJ2-7, so the J call may be wrong. Germline CDR1 is SQVTM and CDR2 is ANQGSEA. The CDR3 runs 14 residues. The CDR3 coding sequence is TGCAGCGTTGGACCGGGACAGGGATTCTACGAGCAGTACTTC. Protein product: CSVGPGQGFYEQYF.

Turning to this clonotype: Compared with germline, one end of the junction differs, possibly owing to a read error. The CDR3 bases are TGCGCCAGCAGCCCATTGACACCCTCTGGGACCAACGTCCTGACTTTC. Translated: CASSPLTPSGTNVLTF. The genes are TRBV5-1 and TRBJ2-6; D unclear. The germline CDR1 and CDR2 sequences are SGHRS and YFSETQ. The length of the CDR3 is 16 residues.